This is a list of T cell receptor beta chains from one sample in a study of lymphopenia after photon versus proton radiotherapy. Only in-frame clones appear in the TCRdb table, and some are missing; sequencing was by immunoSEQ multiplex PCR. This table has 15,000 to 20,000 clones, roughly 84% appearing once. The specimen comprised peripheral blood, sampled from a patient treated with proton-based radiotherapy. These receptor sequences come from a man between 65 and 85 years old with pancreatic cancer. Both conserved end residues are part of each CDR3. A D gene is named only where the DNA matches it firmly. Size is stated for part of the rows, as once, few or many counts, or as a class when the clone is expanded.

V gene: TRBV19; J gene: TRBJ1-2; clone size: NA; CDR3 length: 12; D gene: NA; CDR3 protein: CASSDQGDGYTF; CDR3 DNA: TGTGCCAGTAGTGATCAAGGGGATGGCTACACCTTC
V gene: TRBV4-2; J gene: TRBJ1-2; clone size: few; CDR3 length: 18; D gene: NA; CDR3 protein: CASSQDLNRGPALYGYTF; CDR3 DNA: TGTGCCAGCAGCCAAGATCTCAATAGGGGTCCAGCCCTCTATGGCTACACCTTC
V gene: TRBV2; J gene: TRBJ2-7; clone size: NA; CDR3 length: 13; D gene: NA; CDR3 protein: CASSEGTLYEQYF; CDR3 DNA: TGTGCCAGCAGTGAAGGGACCCTCTACGAGCAGTACTTC
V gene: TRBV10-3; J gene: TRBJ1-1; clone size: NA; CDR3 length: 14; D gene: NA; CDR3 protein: CAISETGEDTEAFF; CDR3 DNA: TGTGCCATCAGTGAGACAGGAGAGGACACTGAAGCTTTCTTT
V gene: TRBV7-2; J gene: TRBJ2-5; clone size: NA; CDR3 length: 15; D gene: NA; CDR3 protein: CASSLLARSWETQYF; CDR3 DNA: TGTGCCAGCAGCTTGCTAGCACGGTCGTGGGAGACCCAGTACTTC
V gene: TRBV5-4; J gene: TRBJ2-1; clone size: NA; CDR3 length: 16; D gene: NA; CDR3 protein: CASSPSQGRSYNEQFF; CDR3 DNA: TGTGCCAGCAGCCCCTCCCAGGGCCGCTCCTACAATGAGCAGTTCTTC
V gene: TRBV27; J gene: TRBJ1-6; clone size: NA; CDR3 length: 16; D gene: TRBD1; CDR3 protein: CASSSQGLTYNSPLHF; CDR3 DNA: TGTGCCAGCAGTTCACAGGGGCTAACCTATAATTCACCCCTCCACTTT
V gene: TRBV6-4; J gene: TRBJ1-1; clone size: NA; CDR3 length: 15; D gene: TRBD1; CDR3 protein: CASKAGQGAKTEAFF; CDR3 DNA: TGTGCCAGCAAAGCGGGACAGGGGGCGAAGACTGAAGCTTTCTTT
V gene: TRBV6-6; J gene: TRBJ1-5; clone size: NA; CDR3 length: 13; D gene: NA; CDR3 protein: CASSLSDNQPQHF; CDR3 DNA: TGTGCCAGCAGCCTTTCGGACAATCAGCCCCAGCATTTT
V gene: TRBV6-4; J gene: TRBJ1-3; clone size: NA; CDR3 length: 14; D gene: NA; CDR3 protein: CASSPGAGGNTIYF; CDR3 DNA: TGTGCCAGCAGTCCCGGGGCAGGCGGAAACACCATATATTTT
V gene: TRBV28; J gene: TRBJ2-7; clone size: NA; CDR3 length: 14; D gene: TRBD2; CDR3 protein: CASSNLAGAYEQYF; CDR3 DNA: TGTGCCAGCAGTAATCTAGCGGGGGCCTACGAGCAGTACTTC
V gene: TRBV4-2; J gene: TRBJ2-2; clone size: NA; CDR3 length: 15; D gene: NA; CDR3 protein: CASSQDRANTGELFF; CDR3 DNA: TGTGCCAGCAGCCAAGATCGAGCGAACACCGGGGAGCTGTTTTTT
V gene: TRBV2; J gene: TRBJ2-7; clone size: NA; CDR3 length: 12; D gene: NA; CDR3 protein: CASTFSSYEQYF; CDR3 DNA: TGTGCCAGCACGTTCAGTTCCTACGAGCAGTACTTC
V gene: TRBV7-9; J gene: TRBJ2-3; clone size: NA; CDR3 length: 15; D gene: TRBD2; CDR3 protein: CASSLAAGGQDTQYF; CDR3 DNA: TGTGCCAGCAGCTTAGCGGCGGGAGGGCAAGATACGCAGTATTTT
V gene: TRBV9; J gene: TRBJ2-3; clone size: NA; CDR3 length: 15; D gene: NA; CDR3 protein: CASSASRRAKDTQYF; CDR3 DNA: TGTGCCAGCAGCGCTAGCAGGAGGGCCAAAGATACGCAGTATTTT
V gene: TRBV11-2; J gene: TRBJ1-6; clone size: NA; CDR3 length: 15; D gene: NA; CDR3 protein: CASSFRHGENSPLHF; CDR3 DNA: TGTGCCAGCAGCTTCCGACATGGAGAGAATTCACCCCTCCACTTT
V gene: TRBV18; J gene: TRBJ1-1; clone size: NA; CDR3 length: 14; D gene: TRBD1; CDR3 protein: CASLGQVSGTEAFF; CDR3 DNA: TGTGCCAGCTTGGGACAGGTGTCGGGCACTGAAGCTTTCTTT
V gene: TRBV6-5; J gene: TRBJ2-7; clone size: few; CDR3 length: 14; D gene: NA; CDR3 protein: CASSSGTAGYEQYF; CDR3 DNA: TGTGCCAGCAGTTCCGGAACAGCGGGTTACGAGCAGTACTTC
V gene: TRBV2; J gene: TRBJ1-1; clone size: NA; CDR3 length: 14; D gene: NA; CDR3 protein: CASNVRGGYTEAFF; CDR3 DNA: TGTGCCAGCAACGTCCGGGGGGGATACACTGAAGCTTTCTTT
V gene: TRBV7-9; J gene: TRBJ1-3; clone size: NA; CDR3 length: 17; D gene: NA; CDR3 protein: CASSLVSAYASGNTIYF; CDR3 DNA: TGTGCCAGCAGCTTAGTATCGGCCTACGCCTCTGGAAACACCATATATTTT
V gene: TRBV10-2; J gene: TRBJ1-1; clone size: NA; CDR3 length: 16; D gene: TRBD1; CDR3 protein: CASSEGTGDGSTEAFF; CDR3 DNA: TGCGCCAGCAGTGAGGGGACAGGTGACGGGAGCACTGAAGCTTTCTTT
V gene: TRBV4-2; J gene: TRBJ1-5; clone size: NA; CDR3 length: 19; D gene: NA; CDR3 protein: CASSQELLSALYSNQPQHF; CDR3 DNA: TGTGCCAGCAGCCAAGAACTACTGTCTGCCCTTTATAGCAATCAGCCCCAGCATTTT
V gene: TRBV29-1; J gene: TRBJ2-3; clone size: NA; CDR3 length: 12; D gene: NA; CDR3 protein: CSVGLVADTQYF; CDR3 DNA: TGCAGCGTTGGGCTAGTAGCAGATACGCAGTATTTT
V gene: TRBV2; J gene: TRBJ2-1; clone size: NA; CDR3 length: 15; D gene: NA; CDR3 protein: CASSDGGGMGYEQFF; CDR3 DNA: TGTGCCAGCAGTGATGGCGGGGGCATGGGGTATGAGCAGTTCTTC
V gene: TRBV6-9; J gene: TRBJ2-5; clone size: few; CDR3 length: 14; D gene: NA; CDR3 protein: CASRQIAAQETQYF; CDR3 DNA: TGTGCCAGCAGACAGATAGCGGCCCAAGAGACCCAGTACTTC
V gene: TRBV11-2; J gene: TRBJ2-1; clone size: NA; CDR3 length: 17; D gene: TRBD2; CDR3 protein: CASSPKDLAASYNEQFF; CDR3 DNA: TGTGCCAGCAGCCCGAAGGATCTAGCGGCCTCCTACAATGAGCAGTTCTTC
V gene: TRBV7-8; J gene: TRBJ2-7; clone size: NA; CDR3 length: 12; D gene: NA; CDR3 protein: CASSLAQNEQYF; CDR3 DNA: TGTGCCAGCAGCTTAGCACAGAACGAGCAGTACTTC
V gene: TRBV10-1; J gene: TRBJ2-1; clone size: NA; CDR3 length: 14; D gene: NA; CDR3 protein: CASTASGTNNEQFF; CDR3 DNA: TGCGCCAGCACCGCCTCCGGGACAAACAATGAGCAGTTCTTC
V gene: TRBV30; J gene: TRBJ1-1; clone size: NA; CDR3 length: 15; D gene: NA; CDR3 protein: CAWSVRGTLNTEAFF; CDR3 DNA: TGTGCCTGGAGTGTTCGGGGGACCCTGAACACTGAAGCTTTCTTT
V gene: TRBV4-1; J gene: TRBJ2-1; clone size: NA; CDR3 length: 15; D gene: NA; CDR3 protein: CASSLDSVPYNEQFF; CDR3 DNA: TGCGCCAGCAGCCTGGACTCGGTCCCCTACAATGAGCAGTTCTTC
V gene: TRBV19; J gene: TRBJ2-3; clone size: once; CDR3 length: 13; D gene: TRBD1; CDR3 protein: CASGTGGLETQYF; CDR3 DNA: TGTGCCAGCGGGACAGGGGGCCTCGAGACGCAGTATTTT
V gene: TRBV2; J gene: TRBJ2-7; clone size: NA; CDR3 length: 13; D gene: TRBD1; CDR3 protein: CASNGQGINEQYF; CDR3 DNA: TGTGCCAGCAATGGACAGGGAATCAACGAGCAGTACTTC
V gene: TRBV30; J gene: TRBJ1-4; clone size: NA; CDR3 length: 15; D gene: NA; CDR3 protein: CAWSDASGVGEKLFF; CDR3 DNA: TGTGCCTGGAGCGACGCCTCGGGCGTAGGTGAAAAACTGTTTTTT
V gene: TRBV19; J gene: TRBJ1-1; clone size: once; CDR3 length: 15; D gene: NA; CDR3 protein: CASSIGGSGAKEAFF; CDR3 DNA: TGTGCCAGTAGTATAGGGGGATCGGGAGCCAAGGAGGCTTTCTTT
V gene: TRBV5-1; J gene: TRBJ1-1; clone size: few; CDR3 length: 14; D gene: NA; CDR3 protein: CASSAYGGQTEAFF; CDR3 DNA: TGCGCCAGCAGCGCATATGGGGGGCAGACTGAAGCTTTCTTT
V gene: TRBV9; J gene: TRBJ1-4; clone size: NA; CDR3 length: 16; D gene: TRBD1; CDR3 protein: CASSVSTGGANEKLFF; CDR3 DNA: TGTGCCAGCAGCGTTTCTACAGGGGGGGCTAATGAAAAACTGTTTTTT
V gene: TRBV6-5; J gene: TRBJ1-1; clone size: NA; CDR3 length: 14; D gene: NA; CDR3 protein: CASSSVRVRTEAFF; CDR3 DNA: TGTGCCAGCAGTTCGGTGAGGGTAAGGACTGAAGCTTTCTTT
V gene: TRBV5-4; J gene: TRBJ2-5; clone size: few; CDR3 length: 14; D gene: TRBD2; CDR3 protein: CASSSRSGKETQYF; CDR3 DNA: TGTGCCAGCAGCTCCCGCAGCGGGAAAGAGACCCAGTACTTC
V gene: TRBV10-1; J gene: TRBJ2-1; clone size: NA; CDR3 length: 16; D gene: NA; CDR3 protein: CASRWSRQEVYNEQFF; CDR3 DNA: TGCGCCAGCAGGTGGTCGCGTCAGGAGGTTTACAATGAGCAGTTCTTC
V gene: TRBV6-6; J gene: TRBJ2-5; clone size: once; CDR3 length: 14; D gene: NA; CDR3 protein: CASSSHSAHGEQYF; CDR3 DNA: TGTGCCAGCAGTTCCCATAGCGCCCATGGGGAGCAGTACTTC
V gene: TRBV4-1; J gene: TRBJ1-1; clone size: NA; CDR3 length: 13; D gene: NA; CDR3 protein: CASSQDPQLEAFF; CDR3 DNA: TGCGCCAGCAGCCAAGATCCGCAGCTTGAAGCTTTCTTT
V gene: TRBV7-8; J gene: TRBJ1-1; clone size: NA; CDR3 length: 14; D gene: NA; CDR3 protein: CASSLQTKNTEAFF; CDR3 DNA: TGTGCCAGCAGCCTACAAACGAAGAACACTGAAGCTTTCTTT
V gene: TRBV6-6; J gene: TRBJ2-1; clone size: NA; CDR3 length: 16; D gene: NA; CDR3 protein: CASSPPPRSSYNEQFF; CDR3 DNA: TGTGCCAGCAGCCCCCCCCCTAGGAGCTCCTACAATGAGCAGTTCTTC
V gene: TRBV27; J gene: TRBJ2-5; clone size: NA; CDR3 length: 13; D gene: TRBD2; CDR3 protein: CASRPGLWGTQYF; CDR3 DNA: TGTGCCAGCAGACCGGGACTATGGGGGACCCAGTACTTC
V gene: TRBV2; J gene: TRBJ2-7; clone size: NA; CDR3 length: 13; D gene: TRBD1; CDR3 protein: CASNPQGLREQYF; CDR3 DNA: TGTGCCAGCAACCCACAGGGGTTGCGCGAGCAGTACTTC
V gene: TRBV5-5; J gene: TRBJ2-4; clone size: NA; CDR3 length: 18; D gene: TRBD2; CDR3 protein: CASSAGTAGGPAKNIQYF; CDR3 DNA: TGTGCCAGCAGCGCCGGGACGGCGGGAGGGCCGGCCAAAAACATTCAGTACTTC
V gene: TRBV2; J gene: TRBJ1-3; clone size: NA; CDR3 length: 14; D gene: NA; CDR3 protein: CASSEVVSGNTIYF; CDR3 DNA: TGTGCCAGCAGTGAGGTTGTCTCTGGAAACACCATATATTTT
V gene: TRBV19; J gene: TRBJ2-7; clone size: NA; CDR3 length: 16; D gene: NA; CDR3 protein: CASSIRGTDSSYEQYF; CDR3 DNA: TGTGCCAGTAGCATAAGAGGGACTGACAGCTCCTACGAGCAGTACTTC
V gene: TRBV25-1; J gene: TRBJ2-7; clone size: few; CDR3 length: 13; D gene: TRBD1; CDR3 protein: CASSVTGVYEQYF; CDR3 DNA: TGTGCCAGCAGTGTGACAGGGGTCTACGAGCAGTACTTC
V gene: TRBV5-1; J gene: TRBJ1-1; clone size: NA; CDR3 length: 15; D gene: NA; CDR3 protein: CASSLAGTPDTEAFF; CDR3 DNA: TGCGCCAGCAGCTTGGCCGGGACACCGGACACTGAAGCTTTCTTT
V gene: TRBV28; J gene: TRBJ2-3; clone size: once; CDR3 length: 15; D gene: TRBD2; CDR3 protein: CVSSYGGGGADTQYF; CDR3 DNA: TGTGTCAGCAGTTACGGCGGGGGAGGCGCAGATACGCAGTATTTT
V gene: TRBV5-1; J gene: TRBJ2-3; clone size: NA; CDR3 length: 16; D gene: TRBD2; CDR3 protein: CASSLSSGGRTDTQYF; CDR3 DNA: TGCGCCAGCAGCTTATCCAGCGGGGGGCGCACAGATACGCAGTATTTT